This T cell receptor beta chain was captured in a study of patients and donors after allogeneic stem cell transplantation. MiXCR, run by TCRdb on the RT-PCR reads, gives a single entry per CDR3 protein. This table has about a million distinct CDR3 sequences, roughly 18% appearing once. At least ten counts were recorded for this clonotype. Sequencing input: blood, either unsorted or a sorted T cell fraction (not recorded which). This sequence originates from a human donor who was either an allogeneic HSCT recipient or a stem cell or donor lymphocyte infusion donor (not recorded which). It is not recorded whose cells these are; they may come from a transplant donor.

For the CDR3, the DNA is TGCAGCGTAATTGGGGACAGGGGCTCCTACGAGCAGTACTTC. Translated: CSVIGDRGSYEQYF. The rearrangement joins TRBV29-1 to TRBJ2-7, with 10 bases fitting TRBD1. Germline trimming cut 6 bases from V and 0 bases from J; bases unmatched to any gene: 5. This CDR3 has 14 amino acids. CDR1 is SQVTM and CDR2 is ANQGSEA in the germline V gene.